A selection of T cell receptor beta chains follows, all from one sample in a study of blood T cell repertoires in COVID-19. Profiling relied on immunoSEQ multiplex PCR, and the TCRdb table lists in-frame clones only, not all of them. Of about 150,000 clones in the sample, approximately 88% were seen once. What was sequenced was peripheral blood. These receptors were taken from a man aged 18 to 29 with active or convalescent COVID-19. CDR3s include the opening cysteine and the closing phenylalanine or tryptophan. A D gene is named only where the DNA matches it firmly. Clone size is not always given. Where it is, it says once, few, many or a class for expanded clones.

j_call	clone_size	v_call	d_call	cdr3_nt	cdr3_aa
TRBJ1-1	.	TRBV20-1	.	TGCAGTGCACAGAACCCGACAAGAGTTTTCTTT	CSAQNPTRVFF
TRBJ1-2	.	TRBV5-4	.	TGTGCCAGCAGCTTGGGTGGACAGTCTAACTATGGCTACACCTTC	CASSLGGQSNYGYTF
TRBJ1-6	.	TRBV5-1	TRBD1	TGCGCCAGCAGCCGGACAGGGAATAGTTCACCCCTCCACTTT	CASSRTGNSSPLHF
TRBJ1-2	.	TRBV19	.	TGTGCCAGTAGTATTTTTTGGAGGGCTGGCTATGGCTACACCTTC	CASSIFWRAGYGYTF
TRBJ2-5	.	TRBV5-1	.	TGCGCCAGCAGCTTGGTCCCCCAGAGGGGGGGAGGCCAAGAGACCCAGTACTTC	CASSLVPQRGGGQETQYF
TRBJ2-2	.	TRBV6-5	TRBD1	TGTGCCACCAGTTTGACAGGGAGCGGGGAGCTGTTTTTT	CATSLTGSGELFF
TRBJ1-4	.	TRBV5-5	.	TGTGCCAGCAGCTTCTTAACAGGGTCTCTTCGATCAGCAACTAATGAAAAACTGTTTTTT	CASSFLTGSLRSATNEKLFF
TRBJ1-6	once	TRBV27	TRBD1	TGTGCCAGCAGTCGGGCGACAGGGGACTATAATTCACCCCTCCACTTT	CASSRATGDYNSPLHF
TRBJ1-1	.	TRBV9	.	TGTGCCAGCGCCCCCAGGGAGAACACTGAAGCTTTCTTT	CASAPRENTEAFF
TRBJ2-1	.	TRBV18	TRBD2	TGTGCCAGCCTCCTCTGGGCTAGCGGGAATAATGAGCAGTTCTTC	CASLLWASGNNEQFF
TRBJ1-2	.	TRBV19	.	TGTGCCAGTACAGGGGCGTTTCAGGACAACTATGGCTACACCTTC	CASTGAFQDNYGYTF
TRBJ2-2	.	TRBV7-9	TRBD1	TGTGCCAGCAGCTCCCGGGACAGGGATAACGGGGAGCTGTTTTTT	CASSSRDRDNGELFF
TRBJ1-2	once	TRBV7-9	TRBD1	TGTGCCAGCAGCGGCGACAGGGTTGGTGGCTACACCTTC	CASSGDRVGGYTF
TRBJ2-7	few	TRBV7-8	.	TGTGCCAGCAGCTTAGTTCTAGCGAAATTGGGCGAGCAGTACTTC	CASSLVLAKLGEQYF
TRBJ2-1	.	TRBV10-3	TRBD2	TGTGCCATCAGCCCCGGGACTAGCGGGTTAGGAGATGAGCAGTTCTTC	CAISPGTSGLGDEQFF
TRBJ1-1	.	TRBV12-3/TRBV12-4	TRBD1	TGTGCCAGCAGTCTACAGGGGGGGGCTTTCTTT	CASSLQGGAFF
TRBJ2-7	.	TRBV6-2/TRBV6-3	TRBD2	TGTGCCAGCAGCAAGTTCCACCGGCGGGGGAGCTCCTACGAGCAGTACTTC	CASSKFHRRGSSYEQYF
TRBJ2-1	.	TRBV11-3	TRBD1	TGTGCCAGCAGCTTCGGACAGGGCAGCTCCTACAATGAGCAGTTCTTC	CASSFGQGSSYNEQFF
TRBJ2-3	.	TRBV28	TRBD2	TGTGCCAGCAGTTCGCTCACTAGCGCAGATACGCAGTATTTT	CASSSLTSADTQYF
TRBJ2-3	few	TRBV5-4	.	TGTGCCAGCAGCTGGGGACAAACCGATACGCAGTATTTT	CASSWGQTDTQYF
TRBJ2-6	.	TRBV6-5	.	TGTGCCAGCAGTTACATGAGCTCTGGGGCCAACGTCCTGACTTTC	CASSYMSSGANVLTF
TRBJ1-5	.	TRBV6-5	.	TGTGCCAGCCCGAACCCCGACAGATCGTTTCAGCCCCAGCATTTT	CASPNPDRSFQPQHF
TRBJ2-5	.	TRBV14	.	TGTGCCAGCAGCCAAGATGAGGGGGAGATCCAAGAGACCCAGTACTTC	CASSQDEGEIQETQYF
TRBJ1-5	.	TRBV4-3	.	TGCGCCAGCAGCCAAGACGTAAACGGGATCCAGCATTTT	CASSQDVNGIQHF